This T cell receptor beta chain was identified during a study of identical twins. Study observations and caveats: Modeled out-of-frame TCR alpha sharing in monozygotic twins fell below observed levels. Partly confounded zero-insertion analyses could result from invariant MAIT and iNKT cells.

A universal primer site was added by template switching, and unique molecular identifiers were carried by the cDNA. In TCRdb, the 5' RACE reads were re-called with MiXCR into one record per CDR3 protein. The sample contains about 1.7 million distinct CDR3 sequences, around 29% of which appear only once. Concerning this clonotype itself: Its antigen remains unidentified.

V was pared by 3 bases and J by 6 bases, with 5 bases of the junction left unmatched. The CDR3 has 14 residues. From germline, CDR1 is MGHDK and CDR2 SYGVNS. Sequencing used cord blood. The chain carries TRBV25-1 and TRBJ1-2; 9 nucleotides line up with TRBD1. This TCR was sampled from a newborn girl in good health. The DNA of the CDR3 is TGTGCCAGCAGTGAGCCGGGACAGGGAAATGGCTACACCTTC. Amino acid sequence: CASSEPGQGNGYTF.